This T cell receptor beta chain was documented in a study of blood T cells in healthy people across ages. Study overall: There was about one barcoded beta molecule captured by template switching per two T cells. General observations from the study: Per million T cells, TCR beta diversity dropped about linearly as age rose.

Together with a sample-barcoded 5' primer, a J-beta primer mix was included in a second PCR lasting about 6 to 12 cycles. A single record per CDR3 protein comes from TCRdb applying MiXCR to the 5' RACE reads. The sample consists of 1.5 million to 2 million distinct CDR3 sequences, 28% of them appearing once. In regard to this clonotype: As yet, its antigen is unknown.

The sequenced sample was blood. This receptor was taken from a woman aged 25 to 39 in good health.

This CDR3 reads CSASTGSGTFRADTQYF. DNA for the CDR3: TGCAGTGCCAGTACCGGGTCCGGGACCTTTAGGGCCGATACGCAGTATTTT. This chain links TRBV20-1 with TRBJ2-3, with D perhaps matching TRBD1 or TRBD2 (5 bases each). The CDR3 covers 17 residues. Trimming stripped 6 bases from V and 6 bases from J, with 28 bases between. The germline gives CDR1 DFQATT, CDR2 SNEGSKA (reference sequence).